Below are 5 T cell receptor beta chains sequenced from a single sample in a study of blood T cell repertoires in COVID-19 (dated by TCRdb to 2019 to 2021). The receptor library was made with the immunoSEQ multiplex PCR assay. TCRdb provides this immuneACCESS table in a form limited to in-frame rearrangements. Some clones are lacking; in checked studies, under half of them reflect an unresolved V gene, and why the rest are absent is not known. The sample profile shows around 290,000 clones; nearly 90% of them were found once. Clones ranked in the top ten supply about 1% of the sample. Sequencing was performed on PBMCs or T cells enriched from blood (not recorded which). The source of these receptors is a woman in her 30s who had recovered from COVID-19.

CDR3: CASSAFPSGGGQPQHF. CDR3 DNA sequence: TGCGCCAGCAGCGCCTTCCCGTCGGGAGGGGGTCAGCCCCAGCATTTT. V gene TRBV5-1 combines with J gene TRBJ1-5; D may be TRBD1 (6 bases). CDR1 is SGHRS and CDR2 is YFSETQ in the germline V gene. V lost 4 bases, J lost 6 bases, and 20 bases lay in between. The CDR3 runs 16 residues.

This chain connects TRBV28 to TRBJ1-5; no reliable D call. The CDR3 sequence is 14 residues long. CDR1 MDHEN and CDR2 SYDVKM come from the germline V gene. V was pared by 7 bases and J by 9 bases, with 19 bases between. As DNA, the CDR3 is TGTGCCAGCATTGATTCGCCTACCCTATCGCCCCAGCATTTT. Its protein product is CASIDSPTLSPQHF.

This chain uses TRBV28 with TRBJ1-2, with 7 bases fitting TRBD1. The trim removed 11 bases at V and 6 bases at J, leaving 9 bases unmatched. CDR3 length: 12 amino acids. Germline loops: CDR1 MDHEN, CDR2 SYDVKM. This chain's CDR3 is CAHEAGGNGYTF. The CDR3 DNA reads as TGTGCCCACGAGGCAGGGGGAAATGGCTACACCTTC.

This chain uses TRBV28 with TRBJ2-2; 9 bases align to TRBD1. Germline CDR1 and CDR2: MDHEN and SYDVKM. The CDR3 runs 18 residues. V shed 7 bases, J shed 6 bases, and the junction held 18 bases outside the gene matches. Here the CDR3 DNA reads TGTGCCAGCACTCACAAGGAAGAGGGACAGGGATACGCCGGGGAGCTGTTTTTT. Translation gives CASTHKEEGQGYAGELFF.

This chain links TRBV5-4 with TRBJ1-2; possibly TRBD1 for D (6 bases). This CDR3 spans 13 amino acids. The V gene lost 6 bases and the J gene lost 6 bases, with 15 bases spanning the gap. CDR1 is SGHNT and CDR2 is YYREEE in the germline V gene (reference sequence). The CDR3 is CASNKPGEDGYTF. For the CDR3, the DNA is TGTGCCAGCAACAAACCAGGGGAAGATGGCTACACCTTC.